This TCR beta chain was captured by sequencing in a study of blood T cell repertoires in COVID-19. Study at large: Acute and convalescent COVID-19 samples came from the United States, Italy and Spain. The analysed material was cDNA or gDNA that came from T cells, B-cell-depleted T cells, or PBMCs.

This clone has more than one count but fewer than ten. As handled by the study authors: Estimation of nucleated cell counts was performed using reference gene primer amplification. TCRdb's copy holds only in-frame clones and misses some; the assay was immunoSEQ multiplex PCR. V, J and clone size are taken as reported in that table, and D and trimming were inferred from the DNA itself. The sample shows 200,000 to 250,000 clones, around 86% of them seen only once. CDR1 KGHDR and CDR2 SFDVKD come from the germline V gene. The CDR3 sequence is 16 residues long. With V trimmed by 6 bases and J by 9 bases, 14 bases remained unmatched.

The rearrangement links TRBV24-1 to TRBJ2-1; TRBD1 matches 9 bases. The sequenced sample consisted of peripheral blood. This receptor was identified in a man aged 55 to 69 who had recovered from COVID-19. This chain's CDR3 is CATSRSGTGFSGEQFF. CDR3 DNA: TGTGCCACCAGTCGATCCGGGACAGGGTTTTCCGGTGAGCAGTTCTTC.